The present T cell receptor (beta chain) was sequenced within a study of human T cells and chemical hapten exposure. The time point was: patch test 2, 6 weeks after DPC sensitization. Treatment: therapeutic diphenylcyclopropenone sensitization with weekly scalp DPC. Patients had alopecia, were aged 18 to 70, and were not pregnant. This clonotype was seen repeatedly, ten times or more. Antigen: not known. Each CDR3 protein is one row after TCRdb ran MiXCR on the RACE reads. In the table there are tens of thousands of distinct CDR3 sequences, roughly 10% of which are singletons. Study-wide findings and caveats: Patch test score tracked positively with PT1 expanded TCR counts. Compared with pre-sensitization or healthy control sets, expanded TCRs clustered more.

The clonotype comes from a woman in her 30s with alopecia areata. Some clones in this sample may be carry-over from other donors' samples. This sample comprised whole blood, obtained in connection with sensitization to the hapten diphenylcyclopropenone (DPC).

The CDR3 DNA follows: TGCGCCAGCAGCTTGGGACAGGAGAGCACTGAAGCTTTCTTT. Encoded protein: CASSLGQESTEAFF. V gene TRBV5-1 combines with J gene TRBJ1-1, with D perhaps TRBD1 (6 bases). The CDR3 spans 14 residues. Germline CDR1 SGHRS, CDR2 YFSETQ. V lost 0 bases, J lost 4 bases, and 10 bases lay in between.